The source of this T cell receptor (beta chain) is a study of Ad26.COV2.S vaccination and SARS-CoV-2 variants. Study-level background: Of the COV1001 trial arms, the Ad26.COV2.S arm included the donor. Donor got 5x10^10 or 1x10^11 viral particles of Ad26.COV2.S.

General study points: It was found that vaccine and placebo recipients had similar non-spike TCR breadth. Breadth, reportedly substantial, characterized the spike-specific CD8+ and CD4+ T cell responses after vaccination.

The method was immunoSEQ multiplex PCR; TCRdb's version includes in-frame clones alone and lacks a portion of them. The profile covers fewer than 500,000 clones, with roughly nine tenths appearing a single time and around 2.5% taken by the ten largest. The germline V gene has CDR1 GTSNPN and CDR2 SVGIG (reference sequence). This CDR3 comprises 15 residues. V lost 4 bases to trimming and J lost 4 bases; unmatched junction nucleotides: 4. Remarks on this clone: Its antigen is unknown.

Regarding treatment: about 20 received Ad26.COV2.S at low or high dose, single or two shots; about 5 received placebo; per-sample allocation not given. Samples came from day 63 after the first vaccine or placebo injection. The material was peripheral blood, obtained in a trial of Ad26.COV2.S vaccine versus placebo. The chain is built from TRBV30 and TRBJ2-3; TRBD2 aligns across 14 bases. This TCR was sampled from a person aged 18-60 years who received the Ad26.COV2.S COVID-19 vaccine or a placebo. The CDR3 reads CAWTRGLAGADTQYF. CDR3 nucleotides: TGTGCCTGGACCCGGGGACTAGCGGGGGCAGATACGCAGTATTTT.